The 31 T cell receptor beta chains listed next were all sequenced from one sample in a study of T cell clusters in autoimmune cytopenias. Some 39,000 genome equivalents of blood DNA were amplified for TRB. One tube held mixed TRB-A and TRB-B primer pools for touch-down PCR. TCRdb reprocessed the multiplex PCR reads, with one entry per CDR3 protein and no DNA. Its table lists 7,000 or so distinct CDR3 sequences. Sequenced material: peripheral blood. The receptors were gathered from a human donor with an autoimmune cytopenia or autoimmune hepatitis (not recorded which).

The chain recombines TRBV7-9 with TRBJ1-6. The CDR3 consists of 15 residues. Germline V gene data show CDR1 as SEHNR and CDR2 as FQNEAQ (reference sequence). The chain's CDR3 is CASSLASGVNSPLHF.

This clonotype is deemed medium-sized by its frequency. The rearrangement uses TRBV19 and TRBJ1-2; TCRdb outputs TRBD1, but without DNA this stays unchecked. Germline CDR1 LNHDA, CDR2 SQIVND (reference sequence). The CDR3 runs to 15 residues. The CDR3 spells CASSPRAPWESGYTF.

This sequence joins TRBV12-3 or TRBV12-4 and TRBJ1-2. This CDR3 region has 14 residues. CDR3 protein: CASSEGSPQQGYTF.

J is TRBJ1-5 and V is TRBV6-5; TCRdb gives TRBD1 as the D gene, but with no DNA this cannot be confirmed. The germline gives CDR1 MNHEY, CDR2 SVGAGI. The CDR3 is 12 residues long. CDR3 region: CASDRGVQPQHF.

This clonotype is medium-sized by frequency. The chain is built from TRBV6-5 and TRBJ1-4; without DNA, the TCRdb call of TRBD1 cannot be checked. Germline CDR1 reads MNHEY; CDR2 reads SVGAGI. This CDR3 region has 14 residues. Here the CDR3 reads CASSYGGAREKLFF.

This chain uses TRBV19 with TRBJ2-7; absent DNA, TCRdb's TRBD1 call cannot be checked. CDR1 and CDR2 (germline): LNHDA, SQIVND (reference sequence). This CDR3 has 13 amino acids. The CDR3 sequence: CASKGQGAHEQYF. Full variable domain (remainder filled in from reference TRBV19 and TRBJ2-7): DGGITQSPKYLFRKEGQNVTLSCEQNLNHDAMYWYRQDPGQGLRLIYYSQIVNDFQKGDIAEGYSVSREKKESFPLTVTSAQKNPTAFYLCASKGQGAHEQYFGPGTRLTVT.

J is TRBJ1-1 and V is TRBV10-3; the D gene TCRdb calls, TRBD1, cannot be checked with no DNA. Germline V gene lookup returns CDR1 ENHRY and CDR2 SYGVKD. The CDR3 spans 17 residues. CDR3: CAISVRDRGRKNTEAFF.

The chain combines TRBV5-4 with TRBJ2-7; the D gene TCRdb calls, TRBD1, cannot be checked with no DNA. The CDR3 totals 15 residues. From germline, CDR1 is SGHNT and CDR2 YYREEE (reference sequence). The chain's CDR3 is CASSPEGGFLGEQYF.

The rearrangement uses TRBV6-5 and TRBJ2-7; as DNA is missing, the TRBD2 call by TCRdb cannot be tested. The CDR3 sequence is 14 residues long. Germline assignment: CDR1 MNHEY and CDR2 SVGAGI. CDR3: CATSPGTRAYEQYF.

The chain recombines TRBV18 with TRBJ2-5. From germline, CDR1 is KGHSH and CDR2 LQKENI. The CDR3 has 12 residues. CDR3 protein: CASSPSEETQYF.

This chain uses TRBV5-4 with TRBJ1-2. The length of the CDR3 is 12 residues. The germline CDR1 and CDR2 sequences are SGHNT and YYREEE (reference sequence). CDR3: CASSLSDVGYTF.

The chain recombines TRBV6-1 with TRBJ2-7; TCRdb reports TRBD1, a call that lacks DNA to check it against. This CDR3 region has 12 residues. Germline values: CDR1 MNHNS, CDR2 SASEGT. The CDR3 spells CASSPTGREQYF.

The rearrangement joins TRBV18 to TRBJ2-7; the D call of TRBD1 rests on TCRdb alone, since no DNA is present to check it. The germline V gene has CDR1 KGHSH and CDR2 LQKENI. The CDR3 covers 13 residues. The CDR3 loop is CASSDDREGEQYF.

According to its frequency, this clonotype is medium-sized. Here the CDR3 reads CASSRGPYEQYF. The V gene is TRBV10-1, the J gene TRBJ2-7. The CDR3 is made up of 12 amino acids. Germline V CDR1 and CDR2: WNHNN, SYGVQD (reference sequence).

The chain uses TRBV7-9 and TRBJ1-3. The germline gives CDR1 SEHNR, CDR2 FQNEAQ (reference sequence). The CDR3 has 15 residues. Here the CDR3 reads CASSLAGVSGNTIYF.

The V call is TRBV7-2, the J call TRBJ2-3; TCRdb calls TRBD1, which cannot be checked without DNA. This CDR3 is built from 14 residues. The V gene's germline CDR1 is SGHTA and CDR2 FQGNSA. The CDR3 spells CASSLDRGSDTQYF. The whole variable domain, filled in from reference TRBV7-2 and TRBJ2-3, reads GAGVSQSPSNKVTEKGKDVELRCDPISGHTALYWYRQSLGQGLEFLIYFQGNSAPDKSGLPSDRFSAERTGGSVSTLTIQRTQQEDSAVYLCASSLDRGSDTQYFGPGTRLTVL.

V gene TRBV7-9 combines with J gene TRBJ1-5; TCRdb indicates TRBD1, and absent DNA this call remains unverified. CDR3 length: 18 residues. Germline loops: CDR1 SEHNR, CDR2 FQNEAQ (reference sequence). CDR3 sequence reads: CASSRDRGRTKSNQPQHF.

The chain couples TRBV5-6 to TRBJ2-1. The CDR3 sequence is 16 residues long. The germline V gene has CDR1 SGHDT and CDR2 YYEEEE. This CDR3 reads CASSWISTYRPNEQFF.

The J gene is TRBJ2-7, the V gene TRBV19; checking the TCRdb D call of TRBD2 is not possible without DNA. The germline gives CDR1 LNHDA, CDR2 SQIVND (reference sequence). The CDR3 runs 16 residues. The CDR3 is CASSTSGSGGFYEQYF.

J is TRBJ2-1 and V is TRBV18. Germline-derived CDR1 and CDR2 are KGHSH and LQKENI. CDR3 length: 15 amino acids. The CDR3 protein is CASSTYYGIYNEQFF.

V is TRBV6-1 and J is TRBJ2-5; the TCRdb D gene call, TRBD2, has no DNA to confirm it. The CDR3 has 17 residues. Germline CDR1 is MNHNS and CDR2 is SASEGT. The CDR3 sequence: CASSEMRSAGGPETQYF.

The chain employs TRBV10-3 and TRBJ2-1; the TCRdb D gene call, TRBD2, has no DNA to confirm it. This CDR3 contains 16 residues. CDR1 and CDR2 from the germline V gene are ENHRY and SYGVKD. The CDR3 loop reads CAISRTSGRAGNEQFF.

The rearrangement links TRBV12-3 or TRBV12-4 to TRBJ2-7; the D call from TCRdb, TRBD1, cannot be confirmed without DNA. The CDR3 is 16 residues long. CDR3 residues: CASSSAGQATTYEQYF.

This clonotype registers medium-sized by frequency. The J gene is TRBJ2-2, the V gene TRBV18. The CDR3 extends over 11 amino acids. Germline CDR1 and CDR2: KGHSH and LQKENI. CDR3 amino acids: CASSPSGELFF.

The CDR3 reads CASSLAGTLQETQYF. The chain joins TRBV5-4 to TRBJ2-5; checking the TCRdb D call of TRBD1 is not possible without DNA. This CDR3 is built from 15 residues. Germline values: CDR1 SGHNT, CDR2 YYREEE (reference sequence).

The chain recombines TRBV18 with TRBJ2-1; TCRdb's D gene call, TRBD2, goes unchecked for lack of DNA. Germline values: CDR1 KGHSH, CDR2 LQKENI. This CDR3 is built from 18 residues. The CDR3 spells CASSPTSGGGAAYNEQFF.

This chain uses TRBV6-5 with TRBJ2-7. There are 15 residues in the CDR3. From germline, CDR1 is MNHEY and CDR2 SVGAGI. CDR3 residues: CASSYSGSLHYEQYF.

Frequency places this clonotype as large. The rearrangement joins TRBV30 to TRBJ2-2; the TCRdb call, TRBD1, lacks DNA for checking. Germline V CDR1 and CDR2: GTSNPN, SVGIG (reference sequence). This CDR3 is 11 amino acids long. The CDR3 is CAWNQGGELFF.

V is TRBV18 and J is TRBJ1-3. The CDR3 has 16 amino acids. Germline V gene sequence: CDR1 KGHSH, CDR2 LQKENI. The CDR3 region is CASSPLTPSSGNTIYF.

This clonotype ranks as medium-sized in terms of frequency. The chain combines TRBV18 with TRBJ1-2; TCRdb outputs TRBD1, but without DNA this stays unchecked. The length of the CDR3 is 15 residues. From germline, CDR1 is KGHSH and CDR2 LQKENI. CDR3 sequence: CASSPRTAGDYGYTF.

This chain connects TRBV24-1 to TRBJ1-1; TCRdb designates TRBD1, a call that cannot be tested without DNA. CDR3 length: 13 amino acids. Germline V gives CDR1 KGHDR, CDR2 SFDVKD. This chain's CDR3 is CATMGHLNTEAFF.